Listed below are T cell receptor beta chains from one sample, sequenced in a study of T-cell memory formation after mild COVID-19. TCRdb independently ran MiXCR on the 5' RACE reads; one entry per CDR3 protein. The table lists hundreds of thousands of distinct CDR3 sequences, around 28% of them singletons. The specimen was PBMCs or a T cell subset sorted from them (not recorded which). These receptors all come from an adult woman who had mild COVID-19 (a few samples of this study predate the infection). Cell type and time point are not known. Each CDR3 is given with its conserved first and last residue. Each record gives: CDR3 DNA, CDR3 protein, D gene, V gene, J gene, clone size. A D gene is named only where the DNA matches it firmly. Clone size is not always given. Where it is, it says once, few, many or a class for expanded clones.

DNA: TGCGCCAGCAGCCACTCACCGGGGACCACCTACGAGCAGTACTTC
CDR3: CASSHSPGTTYEQYF
D: .
V: TRBV4-3
J: TRBJ2-7
size: few

DNA: TGTGCCAGCAGCCTAGCGGGGGGTACTAACACCGGGGAGCTGTTTTTT
CDR3: CASSLAGGTNTGELFF
D: TRBD2
V: TRBV3-1
J: TRBJ2-2
size: few

DNA: TGTGCCAGCACAATACTTGAGGGACGAGGTGGAGAGACCCAGTACTTC
CDR3: CASTILEGRGGETQYF
D: .
V: TRBV6-5
J: TRBJ2-5
size: few

DNA: TGTGCCACCAGCAGGGAGGGGGCGCGTGAAGCTTTCTTT
CDR3: CATSREGAREAFF
D: TRBD1
V: TRBV15
J: TRBJ1-1
size: .

DNA: TGCAGTGCTGCCCCCCCTGGGGGGAGAGGCACAGATACGCAGTATTTT
CDR3: CSAAPPGGRGTDTQYF
D: .
V: TRBV20-1
J: TRBJ2-3
size: few

DNA: TGTGCCAGCAGTCGCCCGGGCCCCCCCACGACAGGCTACACCTTC
CDR3: CASSRPGPPTTGYTF
D: .
V: TRBV12-3/TRBV12-4
J: TRBJ1-2
size: .

DNA: TGTGCCAGCAGCCTACAGGGGGCCGGGGCCAACGTCCTGACTTTC
CDR3: CASSLQGAGANVLTF
D: TRBD1
V: TRBV9
J: TRBJ2-6
size: many

DNA: TGTGCCAGCAGCCGGGACACGACAGAACCCTACGAGCAGTACTTC
CDR3: CASSRDTTEPYEQYF
D: .
V: TRBV14
J: TRBJ2-7
size: .

DNA: TGCGCCAGCAGCCAATTTAGCTCGGCTAGGATGGAGACCCAGTACTTC
CDR3: CASSQFSSARMETQYF
D: .
V: TRBV4-3
J: TRBJ2-5
size: .

DNA: TGCAGTGCTAGCCACAGGGACCCTGAAGCTTTCTTT
CDR3: CSASHRDPEAFF
D: .
V: TRBV20-1
J: TRBJ1-1
size: .

DNA: TGCGCCAGCAGCTTGACCCTAGCGGGAGGCTACAATGAGCAGTTCTTC
CDR3: CASSLTLAGGYNEQFF
D: TRBD2
V: TRBV5-1
J: TRBJ2-1
size: few

DNA: TGTGCCAGCAGCCAAGCCCATAGCGACGAGCAGTACTTC
CDR3: CASSQAHSDEQYF
D: .
V: TRBV3-1
J: TRBJ2-7
size: few

DNA: TGTGCCAGCTCCTCCGAGGGGGGGCGGAAAGAGCAGTACTTC
CDR3: CASSSEGGRKEQYF
D: .
V: TRBV12-3/TRBV12-4
J: TRBJ2-7
size: few

DNA: TGTGCCAGCAGAAGTCAGACGAGCACCGGGGAGCTGTTTTTT
CDR3: CASRSQTSTGELFF
D: .
V: TRBV14
J: TRBJ2-2
size: few

DNA: TGTGCCAGCAGCTTATATTCCCAAGCTTTCTTT
CDR3: CASSLYSQAFF
D: .
V: TRBV7-2
J: TRBJ1-1
size: .

DNA: TGTGCCAGCAGCTCGGACAGGGATCAGCCCCAGCATTTT
CDR3: CASSSDRDQPQHF
D: TRBD1
V: TRBV7-2
J: TRBJ1-5
size: many

DNA: TGTGCCAGCAGCTTAATGGGGACTCCGGGGGAGACCCAGTACTTC
CDR3: CASSLMGTPGETQYF
D: .
V: TRBV7-9
J: TRBJ2-5
size: few

DNA: TGTGCCACCAGTGATTTTCCGGAGCCGAACACCGGGGAGCTGTTTTTT
CDR3: CATSDFPEPNTGELFF
D: .
V: TRBV24-1
J: TRBJ2-2
size: few

DNA: TGTGCCAGCGCCAGCGGGAGTGCCACCGGGGAGCTGTTTTTT
CDR3: CASASGSATGELFF
D: TRBD2
V: TRBV7-3
J: TRBJ2-2
size: .

DNA: TGTGCCAGCGGGCGGGACTCGCCTGGGGATACGCAGTATTTT
CDR3: CASGRDSPGDTQYF
D: .
V: TRBV7-9
J: TRBJ2-3
size: few

DNA: TGTGCCAGCAGCTGGAGGGACACCACAGATACGCAGTATTTT
CDR3: CASSWRDTTDTQYF
D: .
V: TRBV5-5
J: TRBJ2-3
size: .

DNA: TGTGCCTCAGCAGGGGGCCCCTACGAGCAGTACTTC
CDR3: CASAGGPYEQYF
D: TRBD1
V: TRBV30
J: TRBJ2-7
size: .

DNA: TGTGCCAGCAGCAACGGACAGGGCAAACTGTTTTTT
CDR3: CASSNGQGKLFF
D: TRBD1
V: TRBV7-9
J: TRBJ1-4
size: .

DNA: TGTGCCAGCAGCGTAGGGACAGGTTTATCTTATGGCTACACCTTC
CDR3: CASSVGTGLSYGYTF
D: TRBD1
V: TRBV9
J: TRBJ1-2
size: few

DNA: TGTGCCAGCAGCCTACAGGGACCCCCGAACACCGGGGAGCTGTTTTTT
CDR3: CASSLQGPPNTGELFF
D: .
V: TRBV12-3/TRBV12-4
J: TRBJ2-2
size: many

DNA: TGTGCCAGCTCACCAACGGGTATGAGCACAGATACGCAGTATTTT
CDR3: CASSPTGMSTDTQYF
D: .
V: TRBV18
J: TRBJ2-3
size: few

DNA: TGCAGTGCTAGCGGGGGGCCGGTTTGGGAGGAGCAGTTCTTC
CDR3: CSASGGPVWEEQFF
D: .
V: TRBV20-1
J: TRBJ2-1
size: many

DNA: TGTGCCACCCTAGGATCGGGGGGCTACACCTTC
CDR3: CATLGSGGYTF
D: .
V: TRBV7-2
J: TRBJ1-2
size: few

DNA: TGTGCCAGCAGCGTGTTAGGGAATACAGATACGCAGTATTTT
CDR3: CASSVLGNTDTQYF
D: .
V: TRBV9
J: TRBJ2-3
size: .

DNA: TGCGCCAGCAGCTTGGAACTAGCGGGAGAAGGCAAAAACATTCAGTACTTC
CDR3: CASSLELAGEGKNIQYF
D: TRBD2
V: TRBV5-1
J: TRBJ2-4
size: few

DNA: TGTGCCAGCAGTTCCTTAGCGGGGGGCAAAGAGACCCAGTACTTC
CDR3: CASSSLAGGKETQYF
D: TRBD2
V: TRBV12-3/TRBV12-4
J: TRBJ2-5
size: .

DNA: TGCAGTGCTGCTGCGAGGACAGCCTCCTACAATGAGCAGTTCTTC
CDR3: CSAAARTASYNEQFF
D: .
V: TRBV20-1
J: TRBJ2-1
size: .

DNA: TGCGCCAGCAGCTTGGCCAGTAGAGAGACCCAGTACTTC
CDR3: CASSLASRETQYF
D: .
V: TRBV5-1
J: TRBJ2-5
size: few

DNA: TGCGCCAGCAGCCAAGAAAACAACATGGACGGAACCTACGAGCAGTACTTC
CDR3: CASSQENNMDGTYEQYF
D: .
V: TRBV4-1
J: TRBJ2-7
size: few

DNA: TGTGCCAGCAGCCCCTGGGGTGTTAGCAATCAGCCCCAGCATTTT
CDR3: CASSPWGVSNQPQHF
D: .
V: TRBV7-2
J: TRBJ1-5
size: few

DNA: TGTGCCAGCACCCTGTTGGGCGTTACCAATGAGCAGTTCTTC
CDR3: CASTLLGVTNEQFF
D: .
V: TRBV6-1
J: TRBJ2-1
size: .

DNA: TGCGCCAGCAGCCCCTGGGCTGCTAGCTCTGGAAACACCATATATTTT
CDR3: CASSPWAASSGNTIYF
D: .
V: TRBV4-3
J: TRBJ1-3
size: .

DNA: TGTGCCAGCAGTTTAACTAGCGGGAGCCTAAATGTTGGGGAGCTGTTTTTT
CDR3: CASSLTSGSLNVGELFF
D: TRBD2
V: TRBV27
J: TRBJ2-2
size: few

DNA: TGTGCCAGCAGTGAACCAGCTAGCGGGGGGAAGACCCAGTACTTC
CDR3: CASSEPASGGKTQYF
D: TRBD2
V: TRBV12-3/TRBV12-4
J: TRBJ2-5
size: .

DNA: TGTGCCAGCAGTTACTCGGTACAGGGGAGGAACTATGGCTACACCTTC
CDR3: CASSYSVQGRNYGYTF
D: TRBD1
V: TRBV6-5
J: TRBJ1-2
size: .

DNA: TGTGCCAGCAGTTTGTCGGGGGATTCCTACAATGAGCAGTTCTTC
CDR3: CASSLSGDSYNEQFF
D: .
V: TRBV12-3/TRBV12-4
J: TRBJ2-1
size: few